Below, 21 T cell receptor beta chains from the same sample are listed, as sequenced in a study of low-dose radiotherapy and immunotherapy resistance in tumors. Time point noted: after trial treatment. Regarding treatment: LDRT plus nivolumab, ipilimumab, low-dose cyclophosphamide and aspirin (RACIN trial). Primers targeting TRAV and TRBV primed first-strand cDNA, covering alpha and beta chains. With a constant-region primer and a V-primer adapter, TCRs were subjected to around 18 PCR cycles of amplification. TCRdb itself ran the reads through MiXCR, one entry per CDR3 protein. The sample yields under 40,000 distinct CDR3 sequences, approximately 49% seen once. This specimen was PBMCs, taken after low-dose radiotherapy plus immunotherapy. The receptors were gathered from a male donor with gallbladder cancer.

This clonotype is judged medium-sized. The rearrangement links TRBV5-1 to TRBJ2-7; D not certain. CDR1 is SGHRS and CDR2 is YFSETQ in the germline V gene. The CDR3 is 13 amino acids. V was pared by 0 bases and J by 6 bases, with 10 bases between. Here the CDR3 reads CASSLVPGGEQYF. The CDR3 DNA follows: TGCGCCAGCAGCTTGGTACCAGGCGGCGAGCAGTACTTC. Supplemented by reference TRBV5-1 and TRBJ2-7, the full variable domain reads KAGVTQTPRYLIKTRGQQVTLSCSPISGHRSVSWYQQTPGQGLQFLFEYFSETQRNKGNFPGRFSGRQFSNSRSEMNVSTLELGDSALYLCASSLVPGGEQYFGPGTRLTVT.

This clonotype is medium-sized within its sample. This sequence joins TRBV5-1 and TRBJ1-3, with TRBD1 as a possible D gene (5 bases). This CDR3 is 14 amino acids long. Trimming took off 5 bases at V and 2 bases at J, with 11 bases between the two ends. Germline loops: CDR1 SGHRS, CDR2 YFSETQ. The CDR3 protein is CASRNQGPGNTIYF. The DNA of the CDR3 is TGCGCCAGCAGGAATCAGGGACCTGGAAACACCATATATTTT.

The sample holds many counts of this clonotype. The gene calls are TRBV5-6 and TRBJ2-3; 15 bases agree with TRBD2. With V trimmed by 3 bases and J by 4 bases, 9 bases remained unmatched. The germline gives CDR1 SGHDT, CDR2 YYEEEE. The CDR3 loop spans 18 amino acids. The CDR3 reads CASSSGLAGGLAADTQYF. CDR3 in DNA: TGTGCCAGCAGCTCTGGACTAGCGGGAGGGTTGGCCGCAGATACGCAGTATTTT.

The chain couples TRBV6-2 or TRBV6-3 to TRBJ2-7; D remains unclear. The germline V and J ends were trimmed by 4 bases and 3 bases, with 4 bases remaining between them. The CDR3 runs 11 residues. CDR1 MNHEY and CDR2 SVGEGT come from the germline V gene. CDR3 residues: CASSFNYEQYF. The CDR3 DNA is TGTGCCAGCAGTTTCAACTACGAGCAGTACTTC.

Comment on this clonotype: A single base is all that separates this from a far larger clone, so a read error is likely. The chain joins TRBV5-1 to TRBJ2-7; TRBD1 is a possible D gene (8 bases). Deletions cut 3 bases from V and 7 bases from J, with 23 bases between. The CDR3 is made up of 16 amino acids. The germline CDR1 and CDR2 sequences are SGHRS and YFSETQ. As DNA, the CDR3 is TGCGCCAGCAGCTATTACAGGGGGGGCTCCTACAATGAGCAGTACTTC. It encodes CASSYYRGGSYNEQYF.

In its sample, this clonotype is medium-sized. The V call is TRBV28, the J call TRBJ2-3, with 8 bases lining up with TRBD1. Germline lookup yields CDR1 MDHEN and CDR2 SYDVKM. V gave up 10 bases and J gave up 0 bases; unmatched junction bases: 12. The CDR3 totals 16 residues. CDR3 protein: CATTGGLAFSTDTQYF. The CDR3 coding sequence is TGTGCCACCACAGGGGGATTGGCATTTAGCACAGATACGCAGTATTTT.

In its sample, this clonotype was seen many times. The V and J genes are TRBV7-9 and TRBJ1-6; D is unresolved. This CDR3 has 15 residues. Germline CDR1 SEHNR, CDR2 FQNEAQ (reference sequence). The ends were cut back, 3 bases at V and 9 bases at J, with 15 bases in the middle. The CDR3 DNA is TGTGCCAGCAGCTTCTTACAGCCCGGATTTTCACCCCTCCACTTT. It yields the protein CASSFLQPGFSPLHF.

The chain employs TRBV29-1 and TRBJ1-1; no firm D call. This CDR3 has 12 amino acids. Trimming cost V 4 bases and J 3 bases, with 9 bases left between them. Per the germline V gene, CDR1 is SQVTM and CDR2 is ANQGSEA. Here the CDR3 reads CSVVLWDTEAFF. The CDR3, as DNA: TGCAGCGTTGTACTATGGGACACTGAAGCTTTCTTT. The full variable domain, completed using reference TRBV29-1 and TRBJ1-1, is SAVISQKPSRDICQRGTSLTIQCQVDSQVTMMFWYRQQPGQSLTLIATANQGSEATYESGFVIDKFPISRPNLTFSTLTVSNMSPEDSSIYLCSVVLWDTEAFFGQGTRLTVV.

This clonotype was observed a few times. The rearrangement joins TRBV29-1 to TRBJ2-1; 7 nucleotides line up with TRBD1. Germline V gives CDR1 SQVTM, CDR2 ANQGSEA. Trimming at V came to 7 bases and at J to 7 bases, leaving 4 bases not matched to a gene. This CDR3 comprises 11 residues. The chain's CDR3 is CSGNRGNEQFF. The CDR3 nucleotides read TGCAGCGGTAACAGGGGAAATGAGCAGTTCTTC.

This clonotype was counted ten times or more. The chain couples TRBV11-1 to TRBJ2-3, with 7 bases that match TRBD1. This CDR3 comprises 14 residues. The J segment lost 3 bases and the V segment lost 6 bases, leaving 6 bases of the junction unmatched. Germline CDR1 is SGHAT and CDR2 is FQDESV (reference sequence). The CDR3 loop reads CASSQGGETDTQYF. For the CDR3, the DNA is TGTGCCAGCAGTCAAGGGGGCGAAACAGATACGCAGTATTTT.

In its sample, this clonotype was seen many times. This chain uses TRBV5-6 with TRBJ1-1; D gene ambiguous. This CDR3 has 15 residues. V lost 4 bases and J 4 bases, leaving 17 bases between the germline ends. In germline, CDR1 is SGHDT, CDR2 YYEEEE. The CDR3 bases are TGTGCCAGCAGCCACCAAAATAAACAAGGCACTGAAGCTTTCTTT. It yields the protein CASSHQNKQGTEAFF.

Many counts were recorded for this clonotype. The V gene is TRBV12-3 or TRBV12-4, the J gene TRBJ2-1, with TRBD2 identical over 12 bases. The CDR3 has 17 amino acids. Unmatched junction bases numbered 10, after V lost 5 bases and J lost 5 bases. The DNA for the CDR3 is TGTGCCAGCAGTCCTAGCGGGAGGGGATTAGTTAACAATGAGCAGTTCTTC. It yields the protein CASSPSGRGLVNNEQFF.

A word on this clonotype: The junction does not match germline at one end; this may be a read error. The CDR3 bases are TGTGCCATCAGTTTAGGGGACAGTTCCTACGAGCAGTTCTTC. This encodes CAISLGDSSYEQFF. This sequence joins TRBV12-3 or TRBV12-4 and TRBJ2-1, with TRBD1 matching over 7 bases. The CDR3 has 14 residues.

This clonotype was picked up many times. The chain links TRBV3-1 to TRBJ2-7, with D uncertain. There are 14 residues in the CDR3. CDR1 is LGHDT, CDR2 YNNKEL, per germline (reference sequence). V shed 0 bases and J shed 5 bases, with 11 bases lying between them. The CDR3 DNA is TGTGCCAGCAGCCAAGATGGAGTCTGGAACGAGCAGTACTTC. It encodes CASSQDGVWNEQYF.

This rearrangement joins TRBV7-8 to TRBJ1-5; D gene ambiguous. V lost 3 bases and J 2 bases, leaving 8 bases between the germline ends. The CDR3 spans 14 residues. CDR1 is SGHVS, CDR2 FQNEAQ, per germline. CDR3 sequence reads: CASSFPGGNQPQHF. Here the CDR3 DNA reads TGTGCCAGCAGCTTTCCAGGAGGCAATCAGCCCCAGCATTTT. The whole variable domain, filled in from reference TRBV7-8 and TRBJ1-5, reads GAGVSQSPRYKVAKRGQDVALRCDPISGHVSLFWYQQALGQGPEFLTYFQNEAQLDKSGLPSDRFFAERPEGSVSTLKIQRTQQEDSAVYLCASSFPGGNQPQHFGDGTRLSIL.

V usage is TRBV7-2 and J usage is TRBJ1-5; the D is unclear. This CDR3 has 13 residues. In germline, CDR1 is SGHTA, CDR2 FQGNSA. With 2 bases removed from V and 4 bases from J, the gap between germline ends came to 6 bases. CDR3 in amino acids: CASSLWENQPQHF. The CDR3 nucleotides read TGTGCCAGCAGCTTATGGGAAAATCAGCCCCAGCATTTT.

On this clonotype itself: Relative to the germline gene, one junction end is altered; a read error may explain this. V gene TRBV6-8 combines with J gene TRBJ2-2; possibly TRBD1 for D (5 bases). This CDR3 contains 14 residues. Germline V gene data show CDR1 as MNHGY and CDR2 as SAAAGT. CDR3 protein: CASNVGPNTGELFF. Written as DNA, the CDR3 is TGTGCCAGTAATGTGGGGCCGAATACCGGGGAGCTGTTTTTT.

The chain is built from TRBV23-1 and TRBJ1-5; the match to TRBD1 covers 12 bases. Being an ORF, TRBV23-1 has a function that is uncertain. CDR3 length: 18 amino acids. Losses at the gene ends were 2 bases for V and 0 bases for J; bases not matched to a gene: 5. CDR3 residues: CASSQPGQGADSNQPQHF. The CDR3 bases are TGCGCCAGCAGTCAACCGGGACAGGGGGCAGATAGCAATCAGCCCCAGCATTTT.

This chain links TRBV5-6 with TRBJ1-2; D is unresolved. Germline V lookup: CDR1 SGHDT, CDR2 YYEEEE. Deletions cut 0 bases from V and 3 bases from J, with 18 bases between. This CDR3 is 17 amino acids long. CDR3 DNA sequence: TGTGCCAGCAGCTTGGCTCTTCTGTCTATGGCCTACTATGGCTACACCTTC. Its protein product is CASSLALLSMAYYGYTF. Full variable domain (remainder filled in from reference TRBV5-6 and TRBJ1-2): DAGVTQSPTHLIKTRGQQVTLRCSPKSGHDTVSWYQQALGQGPQFIFQYYEEEERQRGNFPDRFSGHQFPNYSSELNVNALLLGDSALYLCASSLALLSMAYYGYTFGSGTRLTVV.

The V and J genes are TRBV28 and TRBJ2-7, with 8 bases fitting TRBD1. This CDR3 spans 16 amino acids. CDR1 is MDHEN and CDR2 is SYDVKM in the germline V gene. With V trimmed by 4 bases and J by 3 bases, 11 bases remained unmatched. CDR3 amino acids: CASSSPGQGAGYEQYF. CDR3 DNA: TGTGCCAGCAGTTCCCCCGGTCAGGGGGCCGGCTACGAGCAGTACTTC.

Here the CDR3 reads CASSSTVEGYTF. DNA for the CDR3: TGCGCCAGCAGCTCGACAGTAGAGGGCTACACCTTC. The chain recombines TRBV5-1 with TRBJ1-2; TRBD1 is a possible D gene (5 bases). Trimming cost V 3 bases and J 8 bases, with 11 bases left between them. The CDR3 is 12 amino acids. Germline values: CDR1 SGHRS, CDR2 YFSETQ.